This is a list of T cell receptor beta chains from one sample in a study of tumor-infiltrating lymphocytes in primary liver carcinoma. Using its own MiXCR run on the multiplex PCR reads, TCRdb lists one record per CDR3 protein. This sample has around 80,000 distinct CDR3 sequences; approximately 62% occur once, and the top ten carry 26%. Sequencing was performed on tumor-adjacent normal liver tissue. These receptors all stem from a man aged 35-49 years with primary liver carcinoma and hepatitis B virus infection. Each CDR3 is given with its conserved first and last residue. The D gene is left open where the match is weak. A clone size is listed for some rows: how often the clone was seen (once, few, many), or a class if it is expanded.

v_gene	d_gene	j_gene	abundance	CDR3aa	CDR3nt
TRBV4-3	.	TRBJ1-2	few	CASSQAGNYDYTF	TGCGCCAGCAGCCAAGCAGGGAACTATGACTACACCTTC
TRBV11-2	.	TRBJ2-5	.	CVSSFGGSQEAQYF	TGTGTCAGCAGCTTCGGGGGCAGCCAAGAGGCCCAGTACTTC
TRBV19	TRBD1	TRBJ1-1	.	CASSILGQGMNAEAFF	TGTGCCAGTAGTATCCTGGGACAGGGGATGAACGCTGAAGCTTTCTTT
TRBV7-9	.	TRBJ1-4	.	CASSYRHGSNEKLFF	TGTGCCAGCAGTTACCGACATGGGTCTAATGAAAAACTGTTTTTT
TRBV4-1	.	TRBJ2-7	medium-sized	CASSQVDTYYEQYF	TGCGCCAGCAGCCAAGTCGATACTTACTACGAGCAGTACTTC
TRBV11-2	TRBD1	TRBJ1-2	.	CASSYTGGSSRGDTF	TGTGCCAGCAGCTATACAGGGGGCTCTTCCCGTGGCGACACCTTC
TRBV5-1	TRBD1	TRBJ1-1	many	CASSFGQGTEAFF	TGCGCCAGCAGCTTCGGACAGGGCACTGAAGCTTTCTTT
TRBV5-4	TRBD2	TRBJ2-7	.	CVSTSRTSGTYEQYF	TGTGTCTCTACTTCCCGGACTAGCGGGACCTACGAGCAATACTTC
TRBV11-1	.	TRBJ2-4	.	CPSSSGTRDGGDLAKNIRYF	TGTCCCAGCAGCTCAGGGACCCGGGACGGGGGAGATTTAGCCAAAAACATTCGGTACTTC
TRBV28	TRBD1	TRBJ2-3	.	CASSFVMGQGRDTTGTHYF	TGTGCCAGCAGTTTTGTCATGGGACAGGGTCGAGACACCACAGGTACGCATTATTTT
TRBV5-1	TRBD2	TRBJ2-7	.	CASSLVVTSAYEQYF	TGCGCCAGCAGCTTGGTGGTGACTAGCGCCTACGAGCAGTACTTC
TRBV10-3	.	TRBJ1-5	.	CAISELGFNQPLHF	TGTGCCATCAGTGAGTTGGGCTTCAATCAGCCCCTGCACTTT
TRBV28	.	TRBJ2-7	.	CASSMGHLYEQYF	TGTGCCAGCAGTATGGGACATCTCTACGAGCAGTACTTC
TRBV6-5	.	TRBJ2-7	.	CVSRLGPGMEQYF	TGTGTCAGCAGATTGGGACCGGGGATGGAGCAGTACTTC
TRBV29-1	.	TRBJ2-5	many	CSVEASVQETQYF	TGCAGCGTTGAAGCCTCGGTACAAGAGACCCAGTACTTC